This TCR beta chain was sequenced in a study of glioma-infiltrating T cells. Overall study: Sequencing aimed for 4.5- to 10-fold coverage of 950,000 to 1,000,000 peripheral T cells.

The iRepertoire nested amplicon-rescue multiplex PCR amplified TCR alpha and beta CDR3s from RNA. TCRdb re-called the multiplex PCR reads with MiXCR, one entry per CDR3 protein. The data hold about 400,000 distinct CDR3 sequences, with 41% observed a single time. This CDR3 contains 14 residues. Germline CDR1 reads LNHDA; CDR2 reads SQIVND (reference sequence). Trimming cost V 8 bases and J 0 bases, with 13 bases left between them. The sample taken for sequencing was glioma tissue, nonneoplastic brain tissue, or PBMCs (not recorded which). The receptor comes from a human donor with low-grade glioma or glioblastoma, undergoing nonglioma brain surgery, or in good health (not recorded which). The V call is TRBV19, the J call TRBJ1-1; D possibly corresponds to TRBD1 (5 bases). The CDR3 bases are TGTGCCAGTTCTCAGGGTAGGGTGAACACTGAAGCTTTCTTT. It encodes CASSQGRVNTEAFF.